This TCR beta chain was retrieved from a study of CD8+CD57+ T cells in acquired aplastic anemia. Study-wide background: CD4+ and CD8+ cells, once sorted, gave DNA averaging about 3.4 ug. Study observations and caveats: The same twenty-nine CD8+ CDR3 sequences occurred in patients and in controls.

Selection for sequencing was limited to patients who had shown CD8+CD57+ cell expansion by flow cytometry. TCR beta VDJ and CDR3 were profiled, and genomic DNA was the template. From the reads, TCRdb called clonotypes with MiXCR, one entry per CDR3 protein. The data show about 160,000 distinct CDR3 sequences, roughly two thirds seen once. In regard to this clonotype: Its antigen remains unidentified.

V was cut by 1 base and J by 2 bases, with 9 bases left in between. This CDR3 has 14 residues. The germline V gene encodes CDR1 LNHNV and CDR2 YYDKDF (reference sequence). The receptor was derived from a human donor with aplastic anemia. This chain uses TRBV15 with TRBJ2-7, with D uncertain. Material for sequencing was sorted CD4+, CD8+, or CD8+CD57+ T cells (not recorded which) from PBMCs. Here the CDR3 DNA reads TGTGCCACCAGCAGAGGAGGCAGCACCTACGAGCAGTACTTC. Protein: CATSRGGSTYEQYF.